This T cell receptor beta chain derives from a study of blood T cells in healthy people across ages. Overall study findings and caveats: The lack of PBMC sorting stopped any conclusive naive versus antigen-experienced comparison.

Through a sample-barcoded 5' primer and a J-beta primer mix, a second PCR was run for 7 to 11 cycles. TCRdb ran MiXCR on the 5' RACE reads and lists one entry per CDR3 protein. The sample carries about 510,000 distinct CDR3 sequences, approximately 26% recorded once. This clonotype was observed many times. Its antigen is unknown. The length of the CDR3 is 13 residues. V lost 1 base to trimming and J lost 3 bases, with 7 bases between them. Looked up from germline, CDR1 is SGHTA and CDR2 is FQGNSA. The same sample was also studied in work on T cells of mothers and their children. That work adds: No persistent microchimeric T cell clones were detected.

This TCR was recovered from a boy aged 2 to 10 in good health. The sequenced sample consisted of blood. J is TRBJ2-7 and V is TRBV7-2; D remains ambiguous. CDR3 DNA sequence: TGTGCCAGCAGCTTAGGCACGCTCTACGAGCAGTACTTC. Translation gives CASSLGTLYEQYF.